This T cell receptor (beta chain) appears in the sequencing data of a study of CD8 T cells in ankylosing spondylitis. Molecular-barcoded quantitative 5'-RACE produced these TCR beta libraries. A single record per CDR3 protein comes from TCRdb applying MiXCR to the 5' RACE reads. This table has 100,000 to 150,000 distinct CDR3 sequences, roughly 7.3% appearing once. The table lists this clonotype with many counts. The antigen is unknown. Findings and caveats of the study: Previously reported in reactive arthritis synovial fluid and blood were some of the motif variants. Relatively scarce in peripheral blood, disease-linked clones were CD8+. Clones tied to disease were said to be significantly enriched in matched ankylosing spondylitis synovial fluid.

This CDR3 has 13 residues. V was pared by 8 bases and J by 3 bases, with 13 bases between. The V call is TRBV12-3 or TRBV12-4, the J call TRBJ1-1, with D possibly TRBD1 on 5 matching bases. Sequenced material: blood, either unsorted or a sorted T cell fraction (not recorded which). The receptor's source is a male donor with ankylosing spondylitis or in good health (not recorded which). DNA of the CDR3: TGTGCCAGCGGGGTGACAGAGGACACTGAAGCTTTCTTT. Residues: CASGVTEDTEAFF.